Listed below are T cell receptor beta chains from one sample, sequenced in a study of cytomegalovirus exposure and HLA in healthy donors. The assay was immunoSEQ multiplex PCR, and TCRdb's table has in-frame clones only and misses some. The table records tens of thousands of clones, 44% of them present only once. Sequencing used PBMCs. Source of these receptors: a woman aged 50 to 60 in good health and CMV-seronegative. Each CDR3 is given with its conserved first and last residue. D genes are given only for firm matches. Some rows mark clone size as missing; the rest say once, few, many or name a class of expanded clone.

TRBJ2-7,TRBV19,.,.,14,TGTGCCAGTAGATCCCTCGGACCTCGGGGGGAGCAGTACTTC,CASRSLGPRGEQYF
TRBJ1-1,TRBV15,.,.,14,TGTGCCACCAGCAGAGATCGGGGGTTCACTGAAGCTTTCTTT,CATSRDRGFTEAFF
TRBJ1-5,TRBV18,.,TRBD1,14,TGTGCCAGCTCATTGGACAGGCCCAATCAGCCCCAGCATTTT,CASSLDRPNQPQHF
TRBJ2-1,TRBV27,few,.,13,TGTGCCAGCAGTTTCTCAGGGCGGAACGAGCAGTTCTTC,CASSFSGRNEQFF
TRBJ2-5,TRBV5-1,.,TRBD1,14,TGCGCCAGCAGCACTTCAGGGGGCGTGGAGACCCAGTACTTC,CASSTSGGVETQYF
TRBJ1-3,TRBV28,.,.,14,TGTGCCAGCAGTGGGGGGGCAGGGCCGCACACCATATATTTT,CASSGGAGPHTIYF
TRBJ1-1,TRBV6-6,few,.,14,TGTGCCAGCAGTCAACAGGGTTTAGGCACTGAAGCTTTCTTT,CASSQQGLGTEAFF
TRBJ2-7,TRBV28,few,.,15,TGTGCCAGCAGCCACCTCAGGGGCCCAACCTACGAGCAGTACTTC,CASSHLRGPTYEQYF
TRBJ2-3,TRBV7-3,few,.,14,TGTGCCAGCAGCTTAAATTCGGGAATTGGTACGCAGTATTTT,CASSLNSGIGTQYF
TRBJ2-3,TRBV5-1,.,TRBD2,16,TGCGCCAGCAGCCTTTTAGCGGGACCTGCGGGAGATACGCAGTATTTT,CASSLLAGPAGDTQYF
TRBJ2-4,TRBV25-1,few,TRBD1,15,TGTGCCAGCAGTTCCGCCGGGACAGGGAAAAACATTCAGTACTTC,CASSSAGTGKNIQYF